This passage covers 20 T cell receptor beta chains from one sample sequenced in a study of long-term antiretroviral therapy in people with HIV. The run of the v3.0 immunoSEQ assay was at survey level. Produced via immunoSEQ multiplex PCR; TCRdb's table is partial and in-frame only. The data contain 20,000 or so clones, roughly 84% of them seen just once; the ten biggest clones take up about 19%. The starting material was unsorted PBMCs, obtained 0.1 years before starting antiretroviral therapy. The receptors stem from a man in his late teens or twenties with HIV.

The rearrangement joins TRBV18 to TRBJ2-7, with 7 bases fitting TRBD1. The ends lost 3 bases at V and 4 bases at J; junction bases unmatched: 6. Germline lookup yields CDR1 KGHSH and CDR2 LQKENI. The CDR3 extends over 14 amino acids. CDR3 residues: CASSPARGQYEQYF. CDR3 in DNA: TGTGCCAGCTCACCGGCGAGGGGGCAGTACGAGCAGTACTTC.

The chain employs TRBV5-1 and TRBJ2-1; TRBD2 agrees at 11 bases. CDR3 length: 15 amino acids. J was trimmed by 9 bases and V by 4 bases; bases with no gene match: 9. Germline-derived CDR1 and CDR2 are SGHRS and YFSETQ. CDR3 in DNA: TGCGCCAGCAGCGGAATAGCGGGAGGGCCCGGTGAGCAGTTCTTC. It encodes CASSGIAGGPGEQFF.

CDR3 loop: CASSVGTRNTGELFF. The CDR3 region has the DNA TGTGCCAGCAGCGTGGGGACCCGGAACACCGGGGAGCTGTTTTTT. The chain combines TRBV9 with TRBJ2-2, with D perhaps assigned TRBD1 or TRBD2 (5 bases each). Trimming took off 2 bases at V and 1 base at J, with 9 bases between the two ends. This CDR3 is 15 amino acids long. Germline CDR1 SGDLS, CDR2 YYNGEE.

The chain carries TRBV30 and TRBJ1-5; D not certain. The length of the CDR3 is 15 residues. CDR1 GTSNPN and CDR2 SVGIG come from the germline V gene (reference sequence). V lost 0 bases, J lost 1 base, and 10 bases lay in between. CDR3 sequence: CAWSVGASSNQPQHF. Here the CDR3 DNA reads TGTGCCTGGAGTGTCGGAGCCAGCAGCAATCAGCCCCAGCATTTT.

V gene TRBV6-1 combines with J gene TRBJ1-4, with D unresolved. This CDR3 is built from 14 residues. Looked up from germline, CDR1 is MNHNS and CDR2 is SASEGT. The V and J ends lost 5 bases and 3 bases respectively, with 10 bases between them. For the CDR3, the DNA is TGTGCCAGCAGTCGCGTAGAAGCTAATGAAAAACTGTTTTTT. Its translation: CASSRVEANEKLFF.

The chain is built from TRBV7-9 and TRBJ2-7, with TRBD2 identical over 10 bases. The junction had 11 bases not matched to a gene; V was cut back by 6 bases and J by 3 bases. The CDR3 length is 16 residues. The germline gives CDR1 SEHNR, CDR2 FQNEAQ (reference sequence). CDR3 nucleotides: TGTGCCAGCAGTTTAACTAGCGGGACCTTGGGCTACGAGCAGTACTTC. Its protein is CASSLTSGTLGYEQYF.

Details on this clone: Its ends do not fully match the called genes, so a read error is possible. This sequence joins TRBV7-7 and TRBJ2-1, with a weak D call TRBD1 (6 bases). CDR1 and CDR2 from the germline V gene are SSHAT and FNYEAQ (reference sequence). The CDR3 spans 15 residues. Here the CDR3 DNA reads TGTGCTAGCAGCCTGGGGGCTAGTGACTACAATGAGCAGTTCTTC. It codes for CASSLGASDYNEQFF.

This chain connects TRBV9 to TRBJ2-1; a possible D gene is TRBD2 (6 bases). CDR3 length: 20 amino acids. V was shortened by 0 bases and J by 1 base, with 23 bases between the two germline ends. CDR1 SGDLS and CDR2 YYNGEE come from the germline V gene. The CDR3 region is CASSVEGGATTVPSYNEQFF. CDR3 DNA sequence: TGTGCCAGCAGCGTAGAGGGCGGGGCAACCACAGTCCCGTCCTACAATGAGCAGTTCTTC.

This clone has a handful of counts. V usage is TRBV6-5 and J usage is TRBJ2-5; D possibly matches TRBD1 or TRBD2 (5 bases each). Looked up from germline, CDR1 is MNHEY and CDR2 is SVGAGI. The CDR3 consists of 15 residues. V lost 0 bases, J lost 4 bases, and 12 bases lay in between. CDR3 region: CASSYSIGAGETQYF. The CDR3 nucleotides read TGTGCCAGCAGTTACTCGATCGGGGCTGGAGAGACCCAGTACTTC.

The V call is TRBV9, the J call TRBJ2-6; D may be TRBD2 (6 bases). Trimming cost V 4 bases and J 4 bases, with 21 bases left between them. In germline, CDR1 is SGDLS, CDR2 YYNGEE. CDR3 length equals 18 residues. The DNA for the CDR3 is TGTGCCAGCAGCTCACCCGCGGGGCTCCCAGGGGGGGCCAACGTCCTGACTTTC. Residues: CASSSPAGLPGGANVLTF.

The chain employs TRBV19 and TRBJ2-7; 8 bases are shared with TRBD1. The J segment lost 4 bases and the V segment lost 3 bases, leaving 11 bases of the junction unmatched. The germline V gene has CDR1 LNHDA and CDR2 SQIVND (reference sequence). The CDR3 spans 16 residues. The CDR3 sequence: CASSMEGQGGLYEQYF. DNA for the CDR3: TGTGCCAGTAGTATGGAAGGACAGGGTGGATTGTACGAGCAGTACTTC.

The rearrangement links TRBV13 to TRBJ1-2; no definite D call. Germline V CDR1 and CDR2: PRHDT, FYEKMQ (reference sequence). The CDR3 is 12 residues long. V gave up 3 bases and J gave up 7 bases, with 9 bases separating them. The CDR3 DNA follows: TGTGCCAGCAGCTTTGGGTATTCTGGCTACACCTTC. Its protein product is CASSFGYSGYTF.

This sequence joins TRBV4-1 and TRBJ2-1; the D gene is possibly TRBD1 (5 bases). Germline V gene lookup returns CDR1 MGHRA and CDR2 YSYEKL. With 1 base removed from V and 4 bases from J, the gap between germline ends came to 20 bases. The length of the CDR3 is 18 residues. The CDR3 DNA is TGCGCCAGCAGCCAAGGGAAGCCCAAAGGGGCGAGGTACAATGAGCAGTTCTTC. As protein: CASSQGKPKGARYNEQFF.

For the CDR3, the DNA is TGTGCCAGCAGCTTAATGGAGCAAAACTATGGCTACACCTTC. Translated: CASSLMEQNYGYTF. The chain recombines TRBV11-2 with TRBJ1-2; D call uncertain. Trimming left V 2 bases short and J 2 bases short, with 9 bases between. The CDR3 consists of 14 residues. The V gene's germline CDR1 is SGHAT and CDR2 FQNNGV.

This clone has a single count. V is TRBV28 and J is TRBJ1-1, with D hard to call. V was trimmed by 6 bases and J by 1 base, leaving 9 bases between them. The CDR3 has 13 amino acids. The V gene's germline CDR1 is MDHEN and CDR2 SYDVKM. This CDR3 is CASSKNTNTEAFF. CDR3 sequence (DNA): TGTGCCAGCAGCAAAAACACGAACACTGAAGCTTTCTTT.

This sequence joins TRBV5-1 and TRBJ1-5; D perhaps matches TRBD1 (6 bases). The V gene lost 4 bases and the J gene lost 6 bases, with 17 bases spanning the gap. CDR1 is SGHRS, CDR2 YFSETQ, per germline. The CDR3 sequence is 15 residues long. CDR3 coding DNA: TGCGCCAGCAGCGCGAGGGGGGACGCGAGTCAGCCCCAGCATTTT. The encoded protein is CASSARGDASQPQHF.

J is TRBJ2-2 and V is TRBV10-3, with D perhaps TRBD1 or TRBD2 (5 bases each). Germline-derived CDR1 and CDR2 are ENHRY and SYGVKD. CDR3 length equals 15 residues. V lost 0 bases, J lost 4 bases, and 9 bases lay in between. CDR3 in amino acids: CAISESAGTTGELFF. The CDR3 region has the DNA TGTGCCATCAGTGAGTCGGCAGGGACCACCGGGGAGCTGTTTTTT.

This clone showed up just once. The chain uses TRBV5-4 and TRBJ2-1; D not resolved. This CDR3 has 13 amino acids. V lost 4 bases and J lost 5, with 10 bases in between. Germline lookup yields CDR1 SGHNT and CDR2 YYREEE (reference sequence). The CDR3 is CASSPDENNEQFF. CDR3 DNA: TGTGCCAGCAGCCCAGACGAGAACAATGAGCAGTTCTTC.

The chain is built from TRBV19 and TRBJ1-1; D remains unclear. V shed 10 bases and J shed 2 bases, with 20 bases lying between them. In germline, CDR1 is LNHDA, CDR2 SQIVND (reference sequence). CDR3 length: 15 amino acids. In nucleotides, the CDR3 is TGTGCCATTTCCACCTGGGGAGAATCTAACACTGAAGCTTTCTTT. It codes for CAISTWGESNTEAFF.

V gene TRBV7-9 combines with J gene TRBJ1-4; D not resolved. The CDR3 contains 14 residues. Germline CDR1 reads SEHNR; CDR2 reads FQNEAQ (reference sequence). V dropped 1 base and J dropped 2 bases, with 5 bases sitting between them. The CDR3 is CASSLGSTNEKLFF. As DNA, the CDR3 is TGTGCCAGCAGCTTAGGGAGTACTAATGAAAAACTGTTTTTT.